The 3 T cell receptor beta chains below were found in one sample sequenced in a study of CD8+CD57+ T cells in acquired aplastic anemia. CDR3 and TCR beta VDJ profiling relied on a genomic DNA template. TCRdb fed the reads into MiXCR, producing one record per CDR3 protein. The data hold approximately 250,000 distinct CDR3 sequences, with roughly 80% observed a single time. It was patients with CD8+CD57+ cell expansion by flow cytometry who were chosen for sequencing. The sequencing sample was made of sorted CD4+, CD8+, or CD8+CD57+ T cells (not recorded which) from PBMCs. These receptors were obtained from a human donor with aplastic anemia.

As regards this clonotype: At one boundary the junction diverges from the germline segment, which might be a read error. The J gene is TRBJ2-5, the V gene TRBV10-3; D is unclear. Germline-derived CDR1 and CDR2 are ENHRY and SYGVKD. The CDR3 extends over 17 amino acids. The CDR3 region is CASSLDPGLGGQETQYF. As DNA, the CDR3 is TGTGCCAGCAGTTTAGACCCCGGGCTGGGCGGCCAAGAGACCCAGTACTTC.

The chain recombines TRBV7-2 with TRBJ2-7, with 7 bases matching TRBD1. Germline V gene data show CDR1 as SGHTA and CDR2 as FQGNSA. Trimming took 4 bases from V and 10 from J; bases not matched to a gene: 16. This CDR3 has 15 amino acids. The CDR3: CASSSLPGQRFDQYV. CDR3 sequence (DNA): TGTGCCAGCAGCTCCCTACCGGGACAGAGGTTCGATCAGTACGTC.

The CDR3 here is CASSAGQGRSYEHF. The CDR3 nucleotides are TGCGCCAGCAGCGCTGGACAGGGGCGCTCCTACGAGCATTTT. This sequence joins TRBV5-1 and TRBJ1-5; 9 nucleotides match TRBD1. This CDR3 is 14 amino acids long. V was pared by 4 bases and J by 14 bases, with 13 bases of the junction left unmatched. Germline values: CDR1 SGHRS, CDR2 YFSETQ.